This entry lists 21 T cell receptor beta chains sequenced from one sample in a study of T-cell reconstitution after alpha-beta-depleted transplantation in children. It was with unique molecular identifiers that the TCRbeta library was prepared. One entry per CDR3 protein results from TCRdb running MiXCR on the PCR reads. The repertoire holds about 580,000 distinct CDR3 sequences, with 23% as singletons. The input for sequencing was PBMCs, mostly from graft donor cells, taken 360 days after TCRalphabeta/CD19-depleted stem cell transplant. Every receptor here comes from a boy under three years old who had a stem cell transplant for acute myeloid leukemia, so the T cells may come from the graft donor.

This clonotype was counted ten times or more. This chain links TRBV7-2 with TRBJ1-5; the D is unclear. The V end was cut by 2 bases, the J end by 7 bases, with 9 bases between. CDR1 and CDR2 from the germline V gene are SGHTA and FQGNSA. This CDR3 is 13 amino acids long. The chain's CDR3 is CASSLWPRQPQHF. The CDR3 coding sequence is TGTGCCAGCAGCTTATGGCCGCGGCAGCCCCAGCATTTT.

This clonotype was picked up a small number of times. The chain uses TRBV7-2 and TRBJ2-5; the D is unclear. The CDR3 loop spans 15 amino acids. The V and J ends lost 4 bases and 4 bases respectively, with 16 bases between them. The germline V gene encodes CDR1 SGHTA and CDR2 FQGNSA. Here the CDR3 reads CASSSRPGESETQYF. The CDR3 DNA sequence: TGTGCCAGCAGCTCCCGGCCCGGCGAGTCAGAGACCCAGTACTTC.

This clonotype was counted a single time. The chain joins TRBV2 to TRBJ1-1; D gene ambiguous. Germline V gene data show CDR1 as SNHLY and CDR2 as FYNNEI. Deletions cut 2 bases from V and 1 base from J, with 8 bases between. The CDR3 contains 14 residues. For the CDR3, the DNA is TGTGCCAGCAGTGAAAGGTGGCAGAACACTGAAGCTTTCTTT. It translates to CASSERWQNTEAFF. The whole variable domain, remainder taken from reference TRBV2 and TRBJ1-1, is EPEVTQTPSHQVTQMGQEVILRCVPISNHLYFYWYRQILGQKVEFLVSFYNNEISEKSEIFDDQFSVERPDGSNFTLKIRSTKLEDSAMYFCASSERWQNTEAFFGQGTRLTVV.

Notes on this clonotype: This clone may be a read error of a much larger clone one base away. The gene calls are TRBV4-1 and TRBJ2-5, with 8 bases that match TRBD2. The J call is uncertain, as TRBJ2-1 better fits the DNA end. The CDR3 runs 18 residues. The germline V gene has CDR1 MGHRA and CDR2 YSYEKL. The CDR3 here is CASSQDRFSGDGRETQFF. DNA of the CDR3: TGCGCCAGCAGCCAAGATCGATTTAGCGGGGACGGGCGAGAGACCCAGTTCTTC.

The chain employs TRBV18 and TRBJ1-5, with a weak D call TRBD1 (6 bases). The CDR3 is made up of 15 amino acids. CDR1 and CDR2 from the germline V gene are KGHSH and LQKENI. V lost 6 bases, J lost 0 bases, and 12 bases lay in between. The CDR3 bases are TGTGCCAGCTCTAGTGGGGGGCCTAGCAATCAGCCCCAGCATTTT. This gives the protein CASSSGGPSNQPQHF.

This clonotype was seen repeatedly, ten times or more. The CDR3 sequence is CSAPPGLAGNEQFF. CDR3 DNA: TGCAGCGCCCCACCGGGACTAGCGGGGAATGAGCAGTTCTTC. V is TRBV20-1 and J is TRBJ2-1; TRBD2 matches at 13 bases. Germline values: CDR1 DFQATT, CDR2 SNEGSKA (reference sequence). This CDR3 spans 14 amino acids.

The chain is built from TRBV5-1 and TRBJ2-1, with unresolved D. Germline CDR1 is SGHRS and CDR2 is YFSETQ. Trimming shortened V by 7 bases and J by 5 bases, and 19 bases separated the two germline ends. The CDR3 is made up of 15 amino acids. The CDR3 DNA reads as TGCGCCAGCTATCAGACCCCTCTGAAAAACAATGAGCAGTTCTTC. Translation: CASYQTPLKNNEQFF.

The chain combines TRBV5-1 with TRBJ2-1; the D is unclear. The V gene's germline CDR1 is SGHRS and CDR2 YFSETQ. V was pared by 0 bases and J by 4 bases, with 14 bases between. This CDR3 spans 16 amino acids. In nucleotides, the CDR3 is TGCGCCAGCAGCTTGGCCGGGTACAGCCTTTACAATGAGCAGTTCTTC. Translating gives CASSLAGYSLYNEQFF.

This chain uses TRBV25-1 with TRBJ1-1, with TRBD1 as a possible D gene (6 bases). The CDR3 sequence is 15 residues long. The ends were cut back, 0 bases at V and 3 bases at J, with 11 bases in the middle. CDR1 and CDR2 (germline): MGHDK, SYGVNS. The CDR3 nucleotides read TGTGCCAGCAGTGAATATAAAGGGGGGGACACTGAAGCTTTCTTT. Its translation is CASSEYKGGDTEAFF.

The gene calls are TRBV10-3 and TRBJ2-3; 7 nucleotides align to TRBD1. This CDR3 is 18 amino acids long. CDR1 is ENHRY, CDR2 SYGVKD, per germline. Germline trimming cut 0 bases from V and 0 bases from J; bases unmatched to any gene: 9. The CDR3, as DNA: TGTGCCATCAGTGAGTCGAGTGACAGGGTACACAGCACAGATACGCAGTATTTT. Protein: CAISESSDRVHSTDTQYF.

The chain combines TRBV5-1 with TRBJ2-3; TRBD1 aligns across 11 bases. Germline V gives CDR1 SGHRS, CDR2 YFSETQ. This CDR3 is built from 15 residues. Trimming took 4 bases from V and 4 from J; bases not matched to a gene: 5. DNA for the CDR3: TGCGCCAGCAGCATCGGGACAGGGGGACCAGATACGCAGTATTTT. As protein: CASSIGTGGPDTQYF.

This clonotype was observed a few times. DNA of the CDR3: TGTGCCATCAGTGAGGCGGGGACTAGGACTTCCAAAAACATTCAGTACTTC. Its protein is CAISEAGTRTSKNIQYF. The rearrangement uses TRBV10-3 and TRBJ2-4, with 8 bases aligning to TRBD2. The germline V gene encodes CDR1 ENHRY and CDR2 SYGVKD. The V and J ends lost 2 bases and 2 bases, in that order; junction bases with no gene match: 8. CDR3 length: 17 residues.

The CDR3 sequence is CSAITPSGRGTDTQYF. In nucleotides, the CDR3 is TGCAGTGCCATTACCCCCTCGGGGCGCGGCACAGATACGCAGTATTTT. The chain has TRBV20-1 and TRBJ2-3; possibly TRBD1 or TRBD2 for D (5 bases each). CDR3 length: 16 residues. The ends were cut back, 6 bases at V and 1 base at J, with 20 bases in the middle. Germline CDR1 reads DFQATT; CDR2 reads SNEGSKA (reference sequence).

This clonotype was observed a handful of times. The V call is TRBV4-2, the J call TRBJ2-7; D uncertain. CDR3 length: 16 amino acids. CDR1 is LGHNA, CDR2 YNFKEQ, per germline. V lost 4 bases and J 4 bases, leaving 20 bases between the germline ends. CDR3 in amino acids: CASSPQPGREDYEQYF. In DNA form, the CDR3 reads TGTGCCAGCAGCCCACAACCGGGCCGAGAGGATTACGAGCAGTACTTC.

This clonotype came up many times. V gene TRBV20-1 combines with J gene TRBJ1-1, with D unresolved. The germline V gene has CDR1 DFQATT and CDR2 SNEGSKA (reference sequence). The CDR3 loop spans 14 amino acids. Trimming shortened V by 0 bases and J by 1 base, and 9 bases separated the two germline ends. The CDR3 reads CSARDEQRNTEAFF. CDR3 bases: TGCAGTGCTAGAGATGAACAGAGGAACACTGAAGCTTTCTTT.

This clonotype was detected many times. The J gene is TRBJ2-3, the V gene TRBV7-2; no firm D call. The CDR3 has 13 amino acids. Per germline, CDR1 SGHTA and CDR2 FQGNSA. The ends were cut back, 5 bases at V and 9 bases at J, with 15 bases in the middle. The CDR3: CASSPRPRRTQYF. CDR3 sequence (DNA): TGTGCCAGCAGCCCTCGGCCTAGGCGGACGCAGTATTTT.

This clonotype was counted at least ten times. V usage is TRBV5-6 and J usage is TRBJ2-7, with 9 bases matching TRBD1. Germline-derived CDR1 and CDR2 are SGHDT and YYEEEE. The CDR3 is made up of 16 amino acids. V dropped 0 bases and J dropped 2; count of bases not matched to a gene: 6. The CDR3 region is CASSLALRTGAYEQYF. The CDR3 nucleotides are TGTGCCAGCAGCTTGGCGTTGCGGACAGGGGCCTACGAGCAGTACTTC.

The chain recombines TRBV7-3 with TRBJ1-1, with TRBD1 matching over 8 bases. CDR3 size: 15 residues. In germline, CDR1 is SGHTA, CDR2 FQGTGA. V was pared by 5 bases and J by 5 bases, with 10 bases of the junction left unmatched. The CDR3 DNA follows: TGTGCCAGCAGCCCGATAGACAGGGGAAGGACTGAAGCTTTCTTT. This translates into CASSPIDRGRTEAFF.

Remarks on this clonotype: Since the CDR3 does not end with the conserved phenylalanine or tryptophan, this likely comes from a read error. CDR3 in amino acids: CASGWAINTGELFC. CDR3 in DNA: TGTGCCAGCGGCTGGGCGATCAACACCGGGGAGCTGTTTTGT. This chain connects TRBV5-5 to TRBJ2-2; no clear D. Trimming removed 7 bases from V and 2 bases from J, with 12 bases in between. Germline values: CDR1 SGHKS, CDR2 YYEKEE (reference sequence). CDR3 length equals 14 residues.

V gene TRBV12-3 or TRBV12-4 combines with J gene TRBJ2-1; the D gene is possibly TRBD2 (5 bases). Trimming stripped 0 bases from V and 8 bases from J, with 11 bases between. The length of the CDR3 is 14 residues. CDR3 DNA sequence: TGTGCCAGCAGTTTAGCACTAGAGGGCGATGAGCAGTTCTTC. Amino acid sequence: CASSLALEGDEQFF.

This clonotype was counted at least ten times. In nucleotides, the CDR3 is TGCAGCGTTGAAGTAATGGCAGGGGTGTACGAGCAGTACTTC. As protein: CSVEVMAGVYEQYF. The chain uses TRBV29-1 and TRBJ2-7; D might be TRBD1 (6 bases). The CDR3 has 14 residues. The V gene lost 1 base and the J gene lost 4 bases, with 14 bases spanning the gap. CDR1 is SQVTM and CDR2 is ANQGSEA in the germline V gene.